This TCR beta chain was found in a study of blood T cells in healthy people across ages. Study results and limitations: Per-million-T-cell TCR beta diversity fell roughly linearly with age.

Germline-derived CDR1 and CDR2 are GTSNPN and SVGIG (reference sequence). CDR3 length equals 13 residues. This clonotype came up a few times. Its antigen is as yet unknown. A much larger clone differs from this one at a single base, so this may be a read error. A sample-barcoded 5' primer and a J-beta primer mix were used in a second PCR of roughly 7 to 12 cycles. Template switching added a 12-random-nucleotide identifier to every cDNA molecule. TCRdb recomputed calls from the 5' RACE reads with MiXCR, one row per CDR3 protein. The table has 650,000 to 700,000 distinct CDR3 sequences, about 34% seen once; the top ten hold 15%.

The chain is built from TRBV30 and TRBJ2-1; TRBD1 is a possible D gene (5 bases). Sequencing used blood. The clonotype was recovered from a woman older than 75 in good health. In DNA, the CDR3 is TGTGCCCGGAGTGTAAGGGGTCGGAATGAGCAGTTCTTC. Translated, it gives CARSVRGRNEQFF.